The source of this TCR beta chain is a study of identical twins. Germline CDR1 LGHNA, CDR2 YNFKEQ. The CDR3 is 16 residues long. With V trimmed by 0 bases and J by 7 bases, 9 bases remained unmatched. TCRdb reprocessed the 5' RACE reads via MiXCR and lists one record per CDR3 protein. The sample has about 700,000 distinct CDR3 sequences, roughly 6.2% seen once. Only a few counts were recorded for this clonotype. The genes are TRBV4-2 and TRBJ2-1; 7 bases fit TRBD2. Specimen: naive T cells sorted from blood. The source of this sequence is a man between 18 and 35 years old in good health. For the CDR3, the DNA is TGTGCCAGCAGCCAAGATTTTGAGGGAGGGCGAAATGAGCAGTTCTTC. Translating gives CASSQDFEGGRNEQFF.